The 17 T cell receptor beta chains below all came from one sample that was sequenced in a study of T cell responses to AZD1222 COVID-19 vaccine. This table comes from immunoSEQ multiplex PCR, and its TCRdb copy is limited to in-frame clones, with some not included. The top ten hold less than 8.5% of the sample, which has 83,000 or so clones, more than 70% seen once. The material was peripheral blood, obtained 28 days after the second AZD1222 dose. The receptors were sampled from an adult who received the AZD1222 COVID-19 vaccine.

CDR3 nucleotides: TGTGCCAGCAGCCAGATGGGTCTTGCGAACACTGAAGCTTTCTTT. Its translation: CASSQMGLANTEAFF. The rearrangement joins TRBV3-1 (or the pseudogene TRBV3-2) to TRBJ1-1; D gene unclear. This CDR3 comprises 15 residues. The V end lost 3 bases, the J end lost 1 base, and 12 bases lay between the germline ends. Germline assignment: CDR1 LGHDT and CDR2 YNNKEL (reference sequence).

DNA of the CDR3: TGTGCCACCGACAAGACAGGGGGTTATCAGCCCCAGCATTTT. Translation: CATDKTGGYQPQHF. V gene TRBV24-1 combines with J gene TRBJ1-5; 9 nucleotides line up with TRBD1. This CDR3 region has 14 residues. Unmatched junction bases numbered 7, after V lost 9 bases and J lost 5 bases. Per germline, CDR1 KGHDR and CDR2 SFDVKD.

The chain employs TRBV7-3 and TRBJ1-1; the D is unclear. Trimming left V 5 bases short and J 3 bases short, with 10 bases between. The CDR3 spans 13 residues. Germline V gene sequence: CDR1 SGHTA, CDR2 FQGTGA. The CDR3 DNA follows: TGTGCCAGCAGCATTGGACCGTACACTGAAGCTTTCTTT. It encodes CASSIGPYTEAFF.

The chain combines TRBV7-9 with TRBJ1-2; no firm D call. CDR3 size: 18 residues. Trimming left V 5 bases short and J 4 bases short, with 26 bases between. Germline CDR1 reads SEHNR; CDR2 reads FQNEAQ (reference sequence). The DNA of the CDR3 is TGTGCCAGCAGCCCGGCTTTTTGGGTTAGAGAGGGCGTCTATGGCTACACCTTC. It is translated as CASSPAFWVREGVYGYTF.

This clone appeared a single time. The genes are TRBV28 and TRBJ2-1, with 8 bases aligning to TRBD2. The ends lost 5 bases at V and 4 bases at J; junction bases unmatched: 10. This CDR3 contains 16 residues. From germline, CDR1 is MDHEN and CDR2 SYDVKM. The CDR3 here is CASSPLSGKGYNEQFF. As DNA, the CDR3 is TGTGCCAGCAGTCCCCTTAGCGGGAAGGGATACAATGAGCAGTTCTTC. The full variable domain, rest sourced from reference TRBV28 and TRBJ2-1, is DVKVTQSSRYLVKRTGEKVFLECVQDMDHENMFWYRQDPGLGLRLIYFSYDVKMKEKGDIPEGYSVSREKKERFSLILESASTNQTSMYLCASSPLSGKGYNEQFFGPGTRLTVL.

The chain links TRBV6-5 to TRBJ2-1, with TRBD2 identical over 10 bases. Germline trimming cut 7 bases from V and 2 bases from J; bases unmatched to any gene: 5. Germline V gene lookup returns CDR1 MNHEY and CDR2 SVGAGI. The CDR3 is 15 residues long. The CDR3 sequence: CASILAGGPYNEQFF. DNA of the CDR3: TGTGCCAGCATCTTAGCGGGAGGTCCCTACAATGAGCAGTTCTTC.

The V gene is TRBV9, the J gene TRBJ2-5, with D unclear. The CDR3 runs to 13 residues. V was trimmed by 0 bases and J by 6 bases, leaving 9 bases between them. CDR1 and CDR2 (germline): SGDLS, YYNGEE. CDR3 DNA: TGTGCCAGCAGCGTAGCTACCGCGCAGACCCAGTACTTC. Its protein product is CASSVATAQTQYF.

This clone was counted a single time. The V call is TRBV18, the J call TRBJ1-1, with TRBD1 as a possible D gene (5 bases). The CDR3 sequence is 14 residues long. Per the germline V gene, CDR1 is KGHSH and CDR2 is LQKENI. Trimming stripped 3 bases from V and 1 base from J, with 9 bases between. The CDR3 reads CASSPGHPNTEAFF. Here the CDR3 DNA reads TGTGCCAGCTCACCTGGACACCCGAACACTGAAGCTTTCTTT.

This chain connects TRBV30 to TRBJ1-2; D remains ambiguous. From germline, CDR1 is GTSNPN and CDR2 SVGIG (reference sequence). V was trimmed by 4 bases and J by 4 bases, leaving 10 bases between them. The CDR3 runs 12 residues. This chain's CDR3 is CAWKGEFYGYTF. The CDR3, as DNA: TGTGCCTGGAAGGGCGAATTCTATGGCTACACCTTC. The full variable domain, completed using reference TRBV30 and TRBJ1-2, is SQTIHQWPATLVQPVGSPLSLECTVEGTSNPNLYWYRQAAGRGLQLLFYSVGIGQISSEVPQNLSASRPQDRQFILSSKKLLLSDSGFYLCAWKGEFYGYTFGSGTRLTVV.

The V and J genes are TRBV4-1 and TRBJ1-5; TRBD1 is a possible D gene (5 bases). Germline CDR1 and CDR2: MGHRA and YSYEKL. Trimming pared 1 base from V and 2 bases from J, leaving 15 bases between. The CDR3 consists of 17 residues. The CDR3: CASSQGRFGGGNQPQHF. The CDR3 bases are TGCGCCAGCAGCCAAGGACGGTTCGGAGGGGGCAATCAGCCCCAGCATTTT.

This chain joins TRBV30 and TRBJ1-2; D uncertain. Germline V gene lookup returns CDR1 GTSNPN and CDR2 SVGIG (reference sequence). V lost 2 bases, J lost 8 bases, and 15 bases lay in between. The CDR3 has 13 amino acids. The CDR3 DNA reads TGTGCCTGGAGTCCCGGGCCGTCCACCGGCTACACCTTC. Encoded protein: CAWSPGPSTGYTF.

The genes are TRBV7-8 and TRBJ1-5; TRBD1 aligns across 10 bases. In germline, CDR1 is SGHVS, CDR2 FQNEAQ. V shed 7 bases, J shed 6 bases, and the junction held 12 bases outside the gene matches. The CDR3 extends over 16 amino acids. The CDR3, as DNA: TGTGCCAGCAACCGGACAGGGGGATTCCGTACTCAGCCCCAGCATTTT. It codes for CASNRTGGFRTQPQHF.

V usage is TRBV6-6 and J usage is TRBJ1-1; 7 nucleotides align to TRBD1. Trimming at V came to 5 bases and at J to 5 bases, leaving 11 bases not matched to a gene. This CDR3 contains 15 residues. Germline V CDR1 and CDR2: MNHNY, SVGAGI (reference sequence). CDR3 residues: CASSKIDRVWTEAFF. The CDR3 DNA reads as TGTGCCAGCAGTAAAATCGACAGGGTCTGGACTGAAGCTTTCTTT.

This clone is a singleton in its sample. CDR3 sequence reads: CASSMNGKPYEQYF. The CDR3 DNA follows: TGTGCCAGTAGTATGAATGGAAAGCCCTACGAGCAGTACTTC. The V call is TRBV19, the J call TRBJ2-7; no clear D. There are 14 residues in the CDR3. Trimming took off 3 bases at V and 2 bases at J, with 11 bases between the two ends. Germline V gene sequence: CDR1 LNHDA, CDR2 SQIVND (reference sequence). Variable domain in full (rest from reference TRBV19 and TRBJ2-7): DGGITQSPKYLFRKEGQNVTLSCEQNLNHDAMYWYRQDPGQGLRLIYYSQIVNDFQKGDIAEGYSVSREKKESFPLTVTSAQKNPTAFYLCASSMNGKPYEQYFGPGTRLTVT.

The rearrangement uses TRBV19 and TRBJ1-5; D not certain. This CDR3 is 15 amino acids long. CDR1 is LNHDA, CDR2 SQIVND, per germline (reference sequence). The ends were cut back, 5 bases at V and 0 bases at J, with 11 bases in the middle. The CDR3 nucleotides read TGTGCCAGTAGTCAGGACGGTTATAGCAATCAGCCCCAGCATTTT. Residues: CASSQDGYSNQPQHF.

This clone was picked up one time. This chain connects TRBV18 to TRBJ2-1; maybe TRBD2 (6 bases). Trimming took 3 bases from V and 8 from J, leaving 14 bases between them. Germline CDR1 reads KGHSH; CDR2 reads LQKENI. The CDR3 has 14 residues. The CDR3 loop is CASSPGFSGDEQFF. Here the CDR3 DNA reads TGTGCCAGCTCACCCGGTTTTTCGGGGGATGAGCAGTTCTTC.

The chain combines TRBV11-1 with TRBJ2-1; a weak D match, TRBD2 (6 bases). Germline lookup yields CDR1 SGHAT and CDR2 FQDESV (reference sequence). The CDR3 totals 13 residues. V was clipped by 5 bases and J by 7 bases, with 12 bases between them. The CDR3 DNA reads TGTGCCAGCAGCGTTAGCGGAGAAAATGAGCAGTTCTTC. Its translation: CASSVSGENEQFF.